These T cell receptor beta chains were read from a single sample in a study of metastatic and nonmetastatic thyroid tumors. MiXCR reprocessed the PCR reads for TCRdb. The table records 15,000 to 20,000 clones, about a fifth of them present only once. Sequencing input: tumor tissue. The receptors here all came from a female donor with papillary thyroid cancer or a benign thyroid nodule (not recorded which). Some clones in this sample may be carry-over from other donors' samples. Both conserved end residues are part of each CDR3. Each record gives: D gene, J gene, CDR3 length, clone size, V gene, CDR3 protein, CDR3 DNA. The D gene is left open where the match is weak. A row's size may be missing; if present it is once, few, many or a size class.

D gene: -
J gene: TRBJ2-7
CDR3 length: 14
clone size: few
V gene: TRBV6-1
CDR3 protein: CASSSGASGYEQYF
CDR3 DNA: TGCGCCAGCTCCTCGGGAGCCAGTGGTTACGAGCAGTACTTC

D gene: -
J gene: TRBJ1-2
CDR3 length: 11
clone size: medium-sized
V gene: TRBV3-1
CDR3 protein: CASSQDRGYTF
CDR3 DNA: TGTGCCAGCAGCCAAGATCGCGGCTACACCTTC

D gene: TRBD1
J gene: TRBJ2-5
CDR3 length: 14
clone size: many
V gene: TRBV7-6
CDR3 protein: CASSTRDRKETQYF
CDR3 DNA: TGTGCCAGCAGCACCCGGGACAGAAAAGAGACCCAGTACTTC

D gene: -
J gene: TRBJ1-1
CDR3 length: 13
clone size: many
V gene: TRBV30
CDR3 protein: CAWSVLVNTEAFF
CDR3 DNA: TGTGCCTGGAGTGTACTGGTGAACACTGAAGCTTTCTTT

D gene: -
J gene: TRBJ2-1
CDR3 length: 14
clone size: -
V gene: TRBV19
CDR3 protein: CASSMVHGFNEQFF
CDR3 DNA: TGTGCCAGTAGTATGGTTCATGGATTCAATGAGCAGTTCTTC

D gene: -
J gene: TRBJ2-7
CDR3 length: 15
clone size: many
V gene: TRBV4-3
CDR3 protein: CASSQNSGRYYEQYF
CDR3 DNA: TGCGCCAGCAGCCAAAATAGCGGCAGGTACTACGAGCAGTACTTC

D gene: TRBD2
J gene: TRBJ2-2
CDR3 length: 16
clone size: -
V gene: TRBV12-3/TRBV12-4
CDR3 protein: CASLRVAGPNTGELFF
CDR3 DNA: TGTGCCAGCCTTCGGGTAGCGGGCCCGAACACCGGGGAGCTGTTTTTT

D gene: -
J gene: TRBJ2-7
CDR3 length: 14
clone size: many
V gene: TRBV11-3
CDR3 protein: CASSLARGTYEQYF
CDR3 DNA: TGTGCCAGCAGCTTAGCCAGGGGAACCTACGAGCAGTACTTC

D gene: -
J gene: TRBJ2-7
CDR3 length: 13
clone size: -
V gene: TRBV30
CDR3 protein: CAWSYSISYEQYF
CDR3 DNA: TGTGCCTGGAGTTACAGTATCTCCTACGAGCAGTACTTC

D gene: -
J gene: TRBJ2-1
CDR3 length: 13
clone size: many
V gene: TRBV6-1
CDR3 protein: CASSEAGELWQFF
CDR3 DNA: TGTGCCAGCAGTGAAGCCGGGGAGCTCTGGCAGTTCTTC

D gene: -
J gene: TRBJ2-7
CDR3 length: 12
clone size: many
V gene: TRBV13
CDR3 protein: CASSLDSYEQYF
CDR3 DNA: TGTGCCAGCAGCCTGGATAGCTACGAGCAGTACTTC